The clone carrying this T cell receptor (beta chain) was counted a few times. As processed by the authors: Estimation of nucleated cell counts was performed using reference gene primer amplification. TCRdb's table, derived via immunoSEQ multiplex PCR, lists solely in-frame clones and lacks some. Clone size and the V and J calls come from that table; the DNA yielded D and trimming. This table holds 110,000 to 150,000 clones, 88% found once. This sample was taken from a study of blood T cell repertoires in COVID-19. Study as a whole: Spain, Italy and the United States supplied samples that represented acute and convalescent COVID-19. T cells, B-cell-depleted T cells, or PBMCs supplied cDNA or gDNA.

The CDR3 spans 17 residues. CDR1 is LNHDA and CDR2 is SQIVND in the germline V gene (reference sequence). V dropped 3 bases and J dropped 1; count of bases not matched to a gene: 7. Input material: peripheral blood. The chain joins TRBV19 to TRBJ1-3; 9 bases match TRBD1. This clonotype was obtained from a man between 65 and 85 years old with acute or convalescent COVID-19. The CDR3 nucleotides read TGTGCCAGTAGTATCCGGGACAGGGACGTTTCTGGAAACACCATATATTTT. Amino acids: CASSIRDRDVSGNTIYF.